One sample yielded the 21 T cell receptor beta chains listed below, sequenced in a study of OX40 agonist ivuxolimab in advanced cancers. Receptor libraries were prepared by the immunoSEQ multiplex PCR assay. TCRdb obtained this table from immuneACCESS and retained in-frame rearrangements with V and J assigned. These tables miss some clones; where compared with another copy, unresolved V genes account for less than half of the shortfall, and the remainder is unexplained. For this sample the table gives several thousand clones, of which 76% were detected only once. The biggest ten clones account for 35% to 40% of the sample. Sequencing was performed on CD4+ or CD8+ T cells sorted from blood, taken in a trial of the OX40 agonist ivuxolimab. The receptor set was obtained from an adult with an advanced solid tumor such as melanoma, head and neck, liver or kidney cancer.

This clone was observed once. The CDR3 nucleotides read TGTGCCAGCAGCTCCGGTGTCTCGTCCCACTATGGCTACACCTTC. It codes for CASSSGVSSHYGYTF. V gene TRBV7-9 combines with J gene TRBJ1-2; D is unresolved. Trimming removed 4 bases from V and 3 bases from J, with 15 bases in between. Germline V gene lookup returns CDR1 SEHNR and CDR2 FQNEAQ (reference sequence). This CDR3 contains 15 residues. Complete variable domain (other parts from reference TRBV7-9 and TRBJ1-2): DTGVSQNPRHKITKRGQNVTFRCDPISEHNRLYWYRQTLGQGPEFLTYFQNEAQLEKSRLLSDRFSAERPKGSFSTLEIQRTEQGDSAMYLCASSSGVSSHYGYTFGSGTRLTVV.

This sequence joins TRBV5-1 and TRBJ2-7; D unresolved. The CDR3 contains 14 residues. Germline lookup yields CDR1 SGHRS and CDR2 YFSETQ. With 1 base removed from V and 2 bases from J, the gap between germline ends came to 10 bases. This CDR3 reads CASSLYVSTYEQYF. CDR3 DNA: TGCGCCAGCAGCTTGTACGTCTCTACCTACGAGCAGTACTTC.

The gene calls are TRBV9 and TRBJ1-1; possible D gene TRBD1, 6 bases. Looked up from germline, CDR1 is SGDLS and CDR2 is YYNGEE. The germline V and J ends were trimmed by 7 bases and 2 bases, with 9 bases remaining between them. The CDR3 covers 12 residues. For the CDR3, the DNA is TGTGCCAGCGGCGGGGGCAACACTGAAGCTTTCTTT. Encoded protein: CASGGGNTEAFF.

The chain uses TRBV7-2 and TRBJ1-2; TRBD1 aligns across 7 bases. Germline V gene sequence: CDR1 SGHTA, CDR2 FQGNSA. V trimming: 5 bases; J trimming: 8 bases; junction bases outside the gene matches: 14. This CDR3 comprises 15 residues. The CDR3 DNA follows: TGTGCCAGCAGCACCATGATGACAGGGTATAAAGGCTACACCTTC. The encoded protein is CASSTMMTGYKGYTF.

The chain combines TRBV7-8 with TRBJ1-5; a possible D gene is TRBD1 (5 bases). V was pared by 3 bases and J by 5 bases, with 8 bases between. Germline V lookup: CDR1 SGHVS, CDR2 FQNEAQ. The CDR3 loop spans 13 amino acids. The CDR3 region is CASSLGQDQPQHF. The CDR3 nucleotides are TGTGCCAGCAGCTTGGGGCAGGATCAGCCCCAGCATTTT.

The rearrangement links TRBV28 to TRBJ2-5, with TRBD2 identical over 7 bases. The V and J ends lost 5 bases and 6 bases, in that order; junction bases with no gene match: 6. The CDR3 is made up of 13 amino acids. Germline V gene sequence: CDR1 MDHEN, CDR2 SYDVKM. CDR3 bases: TGTGCCAGCAGTCAAGGACTAGGTCAGACCCAGTACTTC. Protein product: CASSQGLGQTQYF.

The chain recombines TRBV6-4 with TRBJ2-2; weak D call: TRBD2 (6 bases). The germline V gene has CDR1 MRHNA and CDR2 SNTAGT. The CDR3 contains 16 residues. The ends were cut back, 0 bases at V and 3 bases at J, with 11 bases in the middle. CDR3 region: CASSDSKWGDTGELFF. The CDR3 DNA sequence: TGTGCCAGCAGTGACTCTAAGTGGGGGGACACCGGGGAGCTGTTTTTT.

V gene TRBV7-3 combines with J gene TRBJ2-5; TRBD1 agrees at 9 bases. Trimming took 3 bases from V and 2 from J; bases not matched to a gene: 1. This CDR3 comprises 14 residues. The germline V gene encodes CDR1 SGHTA and CDR2 FQGTGA. CDR3 region: CASSFGTGQETQYF. Here the CDR3 DNA reads TGTGCCAGCAGCTTCGGGACAGGGCAAGAGACCCAGTACTTC.

The genes are TRBV7-3 and TRBJ2-1, with D possibly being TRBD2 (6 bases). The CDR3 is 15 residues long. Trimming removed 5 bases from V and 5 bases from J, with 16 bases in between. Germline CDR1 and CDR2: SGHTA and FQGTGA. CDR3 region: CASSRRGLSDNEQFF. DNA of the CDR3: TGTGCCAGCAGCCGCCGGGGACTGAGCGACAATGAGCAGTTCTTC.

The rearrangement links TRBV19 to TRBJ1-2; 8 bases are shared with TRBD1. V gave up 3 bases and J gave up 6 bases; unmatched junction bases: 6. Germline assignment: CDR1 LNHDA and CDR2 SQIVND (reference sequence). The CDR3 is 14 residues long. The CDR3 spells CASSIGTGIDGYTF. The CDR3 nucleotides read TGTGCCAGTAGTATTGGGACAGGTATTGATGGCTACACCTTC.

Worth noting for this clone: Relative to the germline gene, one junction end is altered; a read error may explain this. This sequence joins TRBV7-7 and TRBJ2-1, with 8 bases fitting TRBD2. The CDR3 runs 15 residues. From germline, CDR1 is SSHAT and CDR2 FNYEAQ (reference sequence). CDR3 loop: CASSLAAGGDNEQFF. The DNA for the CDR3 is TGTGCTAGCAGCTTAGCGGCGGGGGGAGACAATGAGCAGTTCTTC.

This chain links TRBV4-3 with TRBJ1-5; 10 bases map to TRBD1. Germline V CDR1 and CDR2: LGHNA, YSLEER. The CDR3 is 15 amino acids. V lost 6 bases to trimming and J lost 6 bases; unmatched junction nucleotides: 8. The CDR3 sequence: CASSLDRGLGQPQHF. The CDR3 nucleotides are TGCGCCAGCAGTCTAGACAGGGGGCTCGGTCAGCCCCAGCATTTT.

This clone was detected once. The chain links TRBV7-9 to TRBJ2-7, with 11 bases matching TRBD1. Looked up from germline, CDR1 is SEHNR and CDR2 is FQNEAQ (reference sequence). The trim removed 5 bases at V and 3 bases at J, leaving 9 bases unmatched. The CDR3 consists of 16 residues. CDR3 nucleotides: TGTGCCAGCAGCCAAGAATCGGGACAGGGGGTCTACGAGCAGTACTTC. It specifies CASSQESGQGVYEQYF.

The chain has TRBV12-2 and TRBJ2-7; the D segment call TRBD1 is taken from the table without a DNA check. TRBV12-2 is a documented pseudogene. The length of the CDR3 is 13 residues. CDR3 in DNA: TGTGCAAGTCGCTTAGTGACAGAGAGAGAGCAGTACTTC. Translation: CASRLVTEREQYF.

The rearrangement uses TRBV5-6 and TRBJ1-2; possibly TRBD1 for D (6 bases). V lost 4 bases, J lost 4 bases, and 14 bases lay in between. Germline lookup yields CDR1 SGHDT and CDR2 YYEEEE. The CDR3 consists of 14 residues. The CDR3 DNA is TGTGCCAGCAGCCCTACAGGGTTTCTCTATGGCTACACCTTC. This gives the protein CASSPTGFLYGYTF.

CDR3 in amino acids: CASTRPTGYYGYTF. DNA for the CDR3: TGTGCCAGCACCCGCCCCACAGGGTACTATGGCTACACCTTC. The V and J genes are TRBV28 and TRBJ1-2; a possible D gene is TRBD1 (6 bases). The CDR3 is 14 residues long. V shed 7 bases and J shed 3 bases, with 15 bases lying between them. Germline CDR1 reads MDHEN; CDR2 reads SYDVKM.

CDR3 residues: CATSRDLAPRGRGGYTF. The DNA for the CDR3 is TGTGCCACCAGCAGAGATCTTGCCCCCCGGGGCCGAGGCGGCTACACCTTC. The genes are TRBV15 and TRBJ1-2; a possible D gene is TRBD1 (5 bases). CDR1 is LNHNV and CDR2 is YYDKDF in the germline V gene (reference sequence). This CDR3 region has 17 residues. V lost 0 bases and J lost 8, with 22 bases in between. The entire variable domain, with the rest obtained from reference TRBV15 and TRBJ1-2, is as follows: DAMVIQNPRYQVTQFGKPVTLSCSQTLNHNVMYWYQQKSSQAPKLLFHYYDKDFNNEADTPDNFQSRRPNTSFCFLDIRSPGLGDTAMYLCATSRDLAPRGRGGYTFGSGTRLTVV.

V gene TRBV28 combines with J gene TRBJ1-2; D not certain. The CDR3 has 15 amino acids. The ends were cut back, 1 base at V and 6 bases at J, with 15 bases in the middle. Germline V gene sequence: CDR1 MDHEN, CDR2 SYDVKM. The CDR3 DNA follows: TGTGCCAGCAGTTTATCCGAACGGTTTTATGATGGCTACACCTTC. Translated: CASSLSERFYDGYTF.

This clone was observed once. The chain joins TRBV7-8 to TRBJ2-2, with 11 bases that match TRBD2. The CDR3 sequence is 16 residues long. Germline CDR1 SGHVS, CDR2 FQNEAQ. Trimming at V came to 4 bases and at J to 4 bases, leaving 5 bases not matched to a gene. For the CDR3, the DNA is TGTGCCAGCAGCTCGACTAGCGGGATGGTCACCGGGGAGCTGTTTTTT. Protein: CASSSTSGMVTGELFF.

The chain recombines TRBV29-1 with TRBJ1-2, with a tentative D call TRBD1 (5 bases). V was shortened by 7 bases and J by 4 bases, with 10 bases between the two germline ends. Germline values: CDR1 SQVTM, CDR2 ANQGSEA. The CDR3 consists of 11 residues. The CDR3 protein is CSAGGTYGYTF. For the CDR3, the DNA is TGCAGCGCCGGGGGTACCTATGGCTACACCTTC.

V gene TRBV5-1 combines with J gene TRBJ2-5, with TRBD2 matching over 10 bases. The CDR3 extends over 15 amino acids. Germline V CDR1 and CDR2: SGHRS, YFSETQ. After removal of 0 bases from V and 2 bases from J, the junction contained 1 base not matched to a gene. CDR3 sequence: CASSLEAGGQETQYF. CDR3 nucleotides: TGCGCCAGCAGCTTGGAAGCGGGAGGGCAAGAGACCCAGTACTTC.